The 2 T cell receptor beta chains below all came from one sample that was sequenced in a study of cytomegalovirus exposure and HLA in healthy donors. Primers: 60 Vbeta forward and 13 Jbeta reverse. Produced via immunoSEQ multiplex PCR; TCRdb's table is partial and in-frame only. The sample contains under 35,000 clones, approximately 62% of which appear only once. Sequencing used PBMCs. These receptors all come from a male donor in good health and CMV-seropositive.

This clone was seen more than once but under ten times. The chain employs TRBV6-6 and TRBJ2-7; 8 bases line up with TRBD1. V shed 6 bases, J shed 2 bases, and the junction held 6 bases outside the gene matches. The CDR3 is 14 residues long. Germline values: CDR1 MNHNY, CDR2 SVGAGI (reference sequence). The CDR3 protein is CASRTPGQAYEQYF. The DNA for the CDR3 is TGTGCCAGCAGGACCCCGGGACAGGCCTACGAGCAGTACTTC.

This clone has a single count. The gene calls are TRBV12-5 and TRBJ1-5; no clear D. CDR1 LGHNT and CDR2 FRNRAP come from the germline V gene. The CDR3 consists of 17 residues. V was shortened by 0 bases and J by 0 bases, with 12 bases between the two germline ends. CDR3 bases: TGTGCTAGTGGTTTGGTACGAACTGCGAATAGCAATCAGCCCCAGCATTTT. Its translation is CASGLVRTANSNQPQHF.